A selection of T cell receptor beta chains follows, all from one sample in a study of brain T cells in children with intractable seizures. Profiling relied on immunoSEQ multiplex PCR, and the TCRdb table lists in-frame clones only, not all of them. The sample includes 300,000 to 400,000 clones, over 85% of them seen just once. This material consisted of peripheral blood, taken less than 6 months after surgery. The receptors were sampled from a boy younger than two with tuberous sclerosis and intractable seizures. CDR3s include the opening cysteine and the closing phenylalanine or tryptophan. Fields, in order: clone size, V gene, J gene, D gene, CDR3 DNA, CDR3 protein. A D gene is named only where the DNA matches it firmly. The size field is filled for only some rows; it gives once, few, many or a size class.

>NA|TRBV27|TRBJ2-3|TRBD2
TGTGCCAGCAGTTTATCGAGCGGGAGGGCCACAGATACGCAGTATTTT
CASSLSSGRATDTQYF
>NA|TRBV3-1/TRBV3-2|TRBJ2-7|NA
TGTGCCAGCAGCCAATTCCTCCATGGCTACGAGCAGTACTTC
CASSQFLHGYEQYF
>NA|TRBV2|TRBJ2-3|NA
TGTGCCAGCAAGGGGGGGCGGGGGCAAGATACGCAGTATTTT
CASKGGRGQDTQYF
>NA|TRBV15|TRBJ2-1|TRBD2
TGTGCCACCAGCAGAGATAGGACTAGCGGGAGGGCTGTTAGAAGCCACGAGCAGTTCTTC
CATSRDRTSGRAVRSHEQFF
>NA|TRBV19|TRBJ2-1|TRBD1
TGTGCCACCGGGGACAGGGCATACAATGAGCAGTTCTTC
CATGDRAYNEQFF
>NA|TRBV7-3|TRBJ2-3|NA
TGTGCCAGCAGCTTAGCAGGGTCAGATACGCAGTATTTT
CASSLAGSDTQYF
>NA|TRBV30|TRBJ2-5|NA
TGTGCCTGGAGTGTACGTAGCCGTGGGACGACCCAGTACTTC
CAWSVRSRGTTQYF
>few|TRBV9|TRBJ2-2|NA
TGTGCCAGCAGCGCCAAGGGCCCGAACACCGGGGAGCTGTTTTTT
CASSAKGPNTGELFF
>once|TRBV7-3|TRBJ2-2|NA
TGTGCCAGCAGCCCCTACGGGGAGCAGGAGCTGTTTTTT
CASSPYGEQELFF
>NA|TRBV5-8|TRBJ2-1|TRBD2
TGTGCCAGCAGGTTTAGGGAGGGACCCCCTTACAATGAGCAGTTCTTC
CASRFREGPPYNEQFF
>NA|TRBV19|TRBJ2-2|NA
TGTGCCAGTAGTATAGTACAGGCCGGGGAGCTGTTTTTT
CASSIVQAGELFF
>NA|TRBV2|TRBJ1-5|TRBD1
TGTGCCAGCTCGGGACAGAGCAATCAGCCCCAGCATTTT
CASSGQSNQPQHF
>NA|TRBV6-5|TRBJ2-7|NA
TGTGCCAGCAGTTACTCCCCGCAGCTCAGCTACGGAGAGCAGTACTTC
CASSYSPQLSYGEQYF
>few|TRBV7-9|TRBJ2-7|TRBD1
TGTGCCAGCAGCATGGACAGGTCCGAGCAGTACTTC
CASSMDRSEQYF
>few|TRBV2|TRBJ1-5|NA
TGTGCCACCAAAGATAGCAATCAGCCCCAGCATTTT
CATKDSNQPQHF
>NA|TRBV29-1|TRBJ1-1|TRBD1
TGCAGCGTTGCCTTGGACAGGTTGAACACTGAAGCTTTCTTT
CSVALDRLNTEAFF
>NA|TRBV11-2|TRBJ2-3|NA
TGTGCCAGCAGGCCGGCGGTAAGCACAGATACGCAGTATTTT
CASRPAVSTDTQYF
>NA|TRBV25-1|TRBJ2-2|NA
TGTGCCAGCAGTGAACACCGGGGCACCGGGGAGCTGTTTTTT
CASSEHRGTGELFF
>NA|TRBV5-1|TRBJ2-1|NA
TGCGCCAGCAGCCCCAGCAAAAGACCGGGGGCTTTCTCCTACAATGAGCAGTTCTTC
CASSPSKRPGAFSYNEQFF
>NA|TRBV5-5|TRBJ1-1|NA
TGTGCCAGCAGCTTGGACAGCCTGGGTGGAGCTTTCTTT
CASSLDSLGGAFF
>NA|TRBV19|TRBJ1-1|TRBD1
TGTGCCAGTAAAAGGACAGGAACTAACACTGAAGCTTTCTTT
CASKRTGTNTEAFF
>NA|TRBV6-4|TRBJ2-2|TRBD2
TGTGCCAGCACCTCTGACGGGGGGTCTGCAAACACCGGGGAGCTGTTTTTT
CASTSDGGSANTGELFF
>NA|TRBV5-1|TRBJ2-1|NA
TGCGCCAGCAGCTTGATCGGTGTCTTATACAATGAGCAGTTCTTC
CASSLIGVLYNEQFF
>NA|TRBV30|TRBJ2-1|TRBD2
TGTGCCTGGAGTGCCCTAGCGGAAAATGAGCAGTTCTTC
CAWSALAENEQFF
>once|TRBV15|TRBJ2-2|TRBD2
TGTGCCACCAGCAGAGAGCGGGGGGGCGCCGTCGGGGAGCTGTTTTTT
CATSRERGGAVGELFF
>NA|TRBV29-1|TRBJ1-2|NA
TGCAGCGTTGAGGTGGCAGGTGAGCTCTATGGCTACACCTTC
CSVEVAGELYGYTF
>NA|TRBV10-3|TRBJ1-5|TRBD1
TGTGCCACGACAGGGGATCGCAATCAGCCCCAGCATTTT
CATTGDRNQPQHF
>few|TRBV7-9|TRBJ1-5|NA
TGTGCCAGCAGCCCCTCGGGGGCCGCGCGACAGCCCCAGCATTTT
CASSPSGAARQPQHF